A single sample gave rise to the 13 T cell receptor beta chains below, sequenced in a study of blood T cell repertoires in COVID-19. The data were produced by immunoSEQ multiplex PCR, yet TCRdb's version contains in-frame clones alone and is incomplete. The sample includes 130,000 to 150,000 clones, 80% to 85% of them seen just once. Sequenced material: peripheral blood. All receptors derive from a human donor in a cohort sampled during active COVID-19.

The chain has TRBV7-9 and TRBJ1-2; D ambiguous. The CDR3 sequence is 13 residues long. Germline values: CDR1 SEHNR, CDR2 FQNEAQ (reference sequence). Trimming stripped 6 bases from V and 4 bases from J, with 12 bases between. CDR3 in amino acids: CASSHGSGYGYTF. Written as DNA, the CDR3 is TGTGCCAGCAGTCACGGGAGCGGCTATGGCTACACCTTC. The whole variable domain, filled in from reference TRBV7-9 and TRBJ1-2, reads DTGVSQNPRHKITKRGQNVTFRCDPISEHNRLYWYRQTLGQGPEFLTYFQNEAQLEKSRLLSDRFSAERPKGSFSTLEIQRTEQGDSAMYLCASSHGSGYGYTFGSGTRLTVV.

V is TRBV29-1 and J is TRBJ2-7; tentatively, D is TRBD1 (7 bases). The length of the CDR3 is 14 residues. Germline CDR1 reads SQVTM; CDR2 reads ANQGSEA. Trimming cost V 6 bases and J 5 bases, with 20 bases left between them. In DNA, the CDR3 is TGCAGCGTAACAAGCAGGGGGGTTTTCGACGAGCAGTACTTC. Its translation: CSVTSRGVFDEQYF.

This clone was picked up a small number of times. The CDR3 DNA follows: TGTGCCAGTAGTATAGGGTCTTGGGAGACAAATCAGCCCCAGCATTTT. Translating it yields CASSIGSWETNQPQHF. The J gene is TRBJ1-5, the V gene TRBV19, with D unresolved. The CDR3 contains 16 residues. V was shortened by 1 base and J by 4 bases, with 14 bases between the two germline ends. Looked up from germline, CDR1 is LNHDA and CDR2 is SQIVND (reference sequence).

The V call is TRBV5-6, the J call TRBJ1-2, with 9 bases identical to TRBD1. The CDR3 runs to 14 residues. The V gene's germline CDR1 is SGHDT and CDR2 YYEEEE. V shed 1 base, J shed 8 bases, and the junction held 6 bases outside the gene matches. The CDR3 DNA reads TGTGCCAGCAGCTTGAGACAGGGGGAATACGGCTACACCTTC. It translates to CASSLRQGEYGYTF.

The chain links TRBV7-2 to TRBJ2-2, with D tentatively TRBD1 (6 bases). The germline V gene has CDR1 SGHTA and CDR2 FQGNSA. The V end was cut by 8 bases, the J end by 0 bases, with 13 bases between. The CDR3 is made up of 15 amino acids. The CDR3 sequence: CASGQGIPNTGELFF. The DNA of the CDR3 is TGTGCCAGCGGGCAGGGGATTCCGAACACCGGGGAGCTGTTTTTT.

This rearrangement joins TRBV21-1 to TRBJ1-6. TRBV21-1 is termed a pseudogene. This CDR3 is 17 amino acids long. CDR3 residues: CASRRRRISSYNSPLHF. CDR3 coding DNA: TGTGCCAGCAGGCGGCGGAGAATTAGCTCCTATAATTCACCCCTCCACTTT.

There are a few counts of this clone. The CDR3 nucleotides read TGTGCCAGCAGCTTAGTCCTGCAAGAGACCCAGTACTTC. Protein sequence: CASSLVLQETQYF. The rearrangement uses TRBV7-9 and TRBJ2-5; D unclear. Germline CDR1 reads SEHNR; CDR2 reads FQNEAQ (reference sequence). Trimming took off 1 base at V and 2 bases at J, with 5 bases between the two ends. The CDR3 extends over 13 amino acids.

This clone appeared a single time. The CDR3 loop reads CATSRADRGAYEQYF. Written as DNA, the CDR3 is TGTGCCACCAGCAGAGCCGACAGGGGAGCCTACGAGCAGTACTTC. The chain combines TRBV15 with TRBJ2-7, with 8 bases identical to TRBD1. J was trimmed by 2 bases and V by 1 base; bases with no gene match: 4. CDR1 is LNHNV and CDR2 is YYDKDF in the germline V gene (reference sequence). The CDR3 is 15 residues long.

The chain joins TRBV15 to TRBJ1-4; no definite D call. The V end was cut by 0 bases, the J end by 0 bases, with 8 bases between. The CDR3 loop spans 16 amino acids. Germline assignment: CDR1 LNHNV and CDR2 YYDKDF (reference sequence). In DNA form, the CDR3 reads TGTGCCACCAGCAGAGATTGGCCCGCAACTAATGAAAAACTGTTTTTT. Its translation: CATSRDWPATNEKLFF.

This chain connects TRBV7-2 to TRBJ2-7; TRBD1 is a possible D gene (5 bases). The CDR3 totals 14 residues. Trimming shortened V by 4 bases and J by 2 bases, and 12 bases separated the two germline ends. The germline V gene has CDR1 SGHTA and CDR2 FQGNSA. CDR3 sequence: CASSSPGHAYEQYF. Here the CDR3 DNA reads TGTGCCAGCAGCTCCCCTGGACATGCCTACGAGCAGTACTTC. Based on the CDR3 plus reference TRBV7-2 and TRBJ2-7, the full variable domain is GAGVSQSPSNKVTEKGKDVELRCDPISGHTALYWYRQSLGQGLEFLIYFQGNSAPDKSGLPSDRFSAERTGGSVSTLTIQRTQQEDSAVYLCASSSPGHAYEQYFGPGTRLTVT.

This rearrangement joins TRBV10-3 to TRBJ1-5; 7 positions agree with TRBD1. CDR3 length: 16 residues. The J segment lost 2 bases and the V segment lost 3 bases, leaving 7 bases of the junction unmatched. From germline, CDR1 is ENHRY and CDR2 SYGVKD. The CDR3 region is CAISDPDRVGNQPQHF. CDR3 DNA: TGTGCCATCAGTGATCCCGACAGGGTTGGCAATCAGCCCCAGCATTTT.

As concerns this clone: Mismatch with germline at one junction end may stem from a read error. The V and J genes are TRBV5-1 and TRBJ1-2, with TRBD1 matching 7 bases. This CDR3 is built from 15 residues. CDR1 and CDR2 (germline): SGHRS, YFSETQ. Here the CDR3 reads CASNLRDSLNYGYTF. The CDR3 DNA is TGCGCCAGCAACTTGAGGGACAGTCTTAACTATGGCTACACCTTC.

Here the CDR3 DNA reads TGTGCCAGCAGCCAAGAGTTTGCGGGGGCGCACGTCTATGGCTACACCTTC. This translates into CASSQEFAGAHVYGYTF. The V gene is TRBV3-1 (or the pseudogene TRBV3-2), the J gene TRBJ1-2; D is possibly TRBD1 (6 bases). CDR3 length: 17 amino acids. Trimming took 0 bases from V and 4 from J, leaving 18 bases between them. Germline loops: CDR1 LGHDT, CDR2 YNNKEL (reference sequence).